This is a list of T cell receptor beta chains from one sample in a study of T-cell reconstitution after alpha-beta-depleted transplantation in children. Each CDR3 protein is one row after TCRdb ran MiXCR on the PCR reads. The sample comprises 40,000 to 60,000 distinct CDR3 sequences, nearly 9.5% of which are singletons, and about 26% rests with the top ten. The sample here was PBMCs, mostly from graft donor cells, taken 60 days after TCRalphabeta/CD19-depleted stem cell transplant. Source of these receptors: a male patient aged 2-9 years who had a stem cell transplant for chronic granulomatous disease, so the T cells may come from the graft donor. CDR3s include the opening cysteine and the closing phenylalanine or tryptophan. A D gene is named only where the DNA matches it firmly. Not all rows give a size; the values are once, few, many and, for expanded clones, a class.

d_gene	j_gene	abundance	v_gene	CDR3nt	CDR3aa
.	TRBJ1-5	many	TRBV12-3/TRBV12-4	TGTGCCAGCAGTTTGTCAGGGAGCAATCAGCCCCAGCATTTT	CASSLSGSNQPQHF
TRBD1	TRBJ2-1	many	TRBV20-1	TGCAGTGCTGACAGGGGGGGCTACAATGAGCAGTTCTTC	CSADRGGYNEQFF
TRBD1	TRBJ1-1	many	TRBV5-1	TGCGCCAGCAGCCACAATTTCCCCACAGGGGAGAGGAACACTGAAGCTTTCTTT	CASSHNFPTGERNTEAFF
TRBD2	TRBJ2-3	many	TRBV20-1	TGCAGTGCTAGACCGTACAGGACTAGCGGACGTAGCACAGATACGCAGTATTTT	CSARPYRTSGRSTDTQYF
.	TRBJ2-3	few	TRBV27	TGTGCCAGCAGTTTTCAACAAGACAATACGCAGTATTTT	CASSFQQDNTQYF
.	TRBJ2-5	few	TRBV4-1	TGCGCCAGCAGCCAAGATGGGTCGGTTCAAGAGACCCAGTACTTC	CASSQDGSVQETQYF
.	TRBJ1-1	.	TRBV9	TGTGCCAGCAGCGTATCCCAGGGGAACGGTGAAGCTTTCTTT	CASSVSQGNGEAFF
.	TRBJ2-1	many	TRBV12-3/TRBV12-4	TGTGCCAGCAGTTTCCGAGCCTTGGGGGAGCAGTTCTTC	CASSFRALGEQFF
TRBD2	TRBJ2-4	many	TRBV7-2	TGTGCCAGCAGCTTCGCCACCGGGACTAGCGGGAGATACGACATTCAGTACTTC	CASSFATGTSGRYDIQYF
TRBD1	TRBJ2-7	many	TRBV27	TGTGCCAGCAGGGGGACAGGGTACTACGAGCAGTACTTC	CASRGTGYYEQYF
.	TRBJ2-1	many	TRBV2	TGTGCCAGCAGCGAAGCGCCCAGCTCCTACAATGAGCAGTTCTTC	CASSEAPSSYNEQFF
.	TRBJ2-7	few	TRBV6-1	TGTGCCAGCAGAGGACTGATTACCTACGAGCAGTACTTC	CASRGLITYEQYF
.	TRBJ2-7	many	TRBV5-6	TGTGCCAGCACCTTAGGAGGGGCTTACTACGAGCAGTACTTC	CASTLGGAYYEQYF
.	TRBJ2-5	.	TRBV7-2	TGTGCCAGCAGCTTGCGCAGGACTACCAGCGAGACCCAGTACTTC	CASSLRRTTSETQYF
.	TRBJ1-2	.	TRBV14	TGTGCCAGCAGCCAATCCATTACCTATGGCTACACCTTC	CASSQSITYGYTF
.	TRBJ2-4	medium-sized	TRBV20-1	TGCAGTGCTAGTTCCTACCTAGCCAAAAACATTCAGTACTTC	CSASSYLAKNIQYF
TRBD2	TRBJ2-6	many	TRBV6-2/TRBV6-3	TGTGCCAGCAGTTACACAATTTCCGGGAGGCTTCGAGCGGGGGCCAACGTCCTGACTTTC	CASSYTISGRLRAGANVLTF
TRBD1	TRBJ1-5	many	TRBV5-1	TGCGCCAGCAGCTTGACAGGGGGCAATCAGCCCCAGCATTTT	CASSLTGGNQPQHF
.	TRBJ2-3	.	TRBV11-2	TGTGCCAGCAGCTCGGACCCTCTTCCCCCAAATACGCAGTATTTT	CASSSDPLPPNTQYF
.	TRBJ2-1	many	TRBV20-1	TGCAGTGCTAGGGAGGACAGAGACTACAATGAGCAGTTCTTC	CSAREDRDYNEQFF
.	TRBJ2-7	many	TRBV27	TGTGCCAGCAGTTCGGGAGTCTCCTACGAGCAGTACTTC	CASSSGVSYEQYF
TRBD1	TRBJ2-4	.	TRBV10-3	TGTGCCTTCAGTTCCCAGACAGGGGGGTGGGCCAAAAACATTCAGTACTTC	CAFSSQTGGWAKNIQYF
.	TRBJ1-1	few	TRBV7-6	TGTGCCAGCAGCTTAGATATAGGGAACACTGAAGCTTTCTTT	CASSLDIGNTEAFF
TRBD1	TRBJ1-3	many	TRBV6-5	TGTGCCAGCAGTTACTCCCGACAGGGTAACACCATATATTTT	CASSYSRQGNTIYF
.	TRBJ2-1	.	TRBV4-1	TGCGCCAGCAGCCAAGGGGAGTATGAGCAGTTCTTC	CASSQGEYEQFF